This TCR beta chain was sequenced during a study of OX40 agonist ivuxolimab in advanced cancers. Method: immunoSEQ multiplex PCR; TCRdb's copy keeps in-frame clones and lacks some. Among about 40,000 clones listed, approximately 88% were seen once. This clone has just one count. Peripheral blood came from all dose cohorts at three timepoints. CDR3 length equals 12 residues. V lost 4 bases and J 6 bases, leaving 8 bases between the germline ends. The V gene's germline CDR1 is SGHRS and CDR2 YFSETQ. Sequencing used CD4+ or CD8+ T cells sorted from blood, obtained in a trial of the OX40 agonist ivuxolimab. This receptor was obtained from an adult with an advanced solid tumor such as melanoma, head and neck, liver or kidney cancer. V and J are TRBV5-1 and TRBJ2-1, with D unclear. The CDR3 is CASSAEINEQFF. For the CDR3, the DNA is TGCGCCAGCAGCGCCGAGATCAATGAGCAGTTCTTC.